This TCR beta chain was retrieved from a study of blood T cell repertoires in COVID-19 (dated by TCRdb to 2020 to 2021). Looking at the study overall: Samples from collaborators originated in the United States, Italy and Spain and spanned both the acute and convalescent phases of COVID-19. The repertoires were released in a freely available public database meant as a resource for research on the immune response to SARS-CoV-2. Sample metadata almost always included a de-identified subject ID, COVID-19 status, age in years and sex. The prospective study material was composed of cDNA or gDNA derived from T cells, B-cell-depleted T cells, or PBMCs. Deeply sampled blood TCRbeta repertoires from subjects exposed to, actively infected with, or recovered from COVID-19 were included in the dataset. Samples were obtained from the ongoing ImmuneRACE study (first 160 participants) and from about 1,300 subjects provided by 6 global collaborators. Where available, HLA class I and class II types were obtained from metadata supplied by the sample provider rather than from assay-based typing.

TCRbeta CDR3 regions were amplified from genomic DNA using the immunoSEQ Assay, a bias-controlled multiplex PCR. The original pipeline was this. The number of nucleated cells in each sample was estimated from the amplification of reference gene primers within the assay. Sequence reads were collapsed and filtered to measure the absolute abundance of every unique TCRbeta CDR3 rearrangement. For each sample, productive Simpson clonality was calculated as the square root of Simpson's diversity index across productive rearrangements. TCRdb took over this immuneACCESS table, retaining in-frame rearrangements with V and J assigned. Such tables are incomplete; in checked studies, under half of the missing clones stem from an unresolved V gene, and the remainder is unexplained. V and J calls and clone size are those listed in that table; D and trimming were worked out from the DNA. In this sample the table shows about 160,000 clones, approximately 80% of which occur a single time. The biggest ten clones account for approximately 3% of the sample.

Overall results and qualifications from the work: How much clinical and demographic metadata was included differed by source and by participant, and the metadata was provided uncurated.

Enrolling through a virtual design, the prospective study's participants ranged in age from roughly 18 to 90 years and lived across 24 United States geographic areas. In the prospective study, cohorts were assigned on the basis of participant-reported clinical history obtained from a screening survey and a study questionnaire. ImmuneRACE Cohort 3 recovered participants were defined by two consecutive negative NP/OP PCR tests, healthcare professional clearance, or symptom resolution. Mobile phlebotomists in the prospective study collected whole blood, serum and a nasopharyngeal or oropharyngeal swab from every participant. Additional blood draws and questionnaires over an approximately 2-month period could optionally be provided by prospective study participants. Prospective study blood samples were shipped either frozen or at room temperature before DNA extraction. As to this clone: Its antigen is currently not known. Per-base qualities were not stored, and no clone one base away is much larger.

Trimming leaves V shorter by 5 bases and J shorter by 4 bases, with the junction holding 7 bases beyond the gene matches. Counted from cysteine to phenylalanine, this CDR3 has 15 amino acids. Solely the CDR3 DNA is kept, with 45 bases framed from the first base. CDR1 LNHDA and CDR2 SQIVND are derived from the germline V gene (reference sequence). The sequence is built from TRBV19 and TRBJ2-5, with 10 bases aligning to TRBD2. The specimen was PBMCs or T cells enriched from blood (not recorded which). The receptor was derived from an older woman who had recovered from COVID-19. The CDR3 protein is CASSPGLAVGETQYF. The nucleotide sequence is given as TGTGCCAGTAGTCCTGGACTAGCGGTAGGAGAGACCCAGTACTTC.